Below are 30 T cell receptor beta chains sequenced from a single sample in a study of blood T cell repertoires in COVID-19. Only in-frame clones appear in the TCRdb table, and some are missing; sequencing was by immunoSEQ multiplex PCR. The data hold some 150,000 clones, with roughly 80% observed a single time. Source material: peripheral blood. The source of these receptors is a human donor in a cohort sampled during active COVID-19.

The CDR3 DNA sequence: TGCGCCAGCAGCTCGTTGACAGGGGTGGGGACCGGGGAGCTGTTTTTT. This codes for CASSSLTGVGTGELFF. The chain links TRBV5-1 to TRBJ2-2, with 8 bases matching TRBD1. The V segment lost 3 bases and the J segment 5 bases; nucleotides outside the gene matches: 9. Germline V gives CDR1 SGHRS, CDR2 YFSETQ. The CDR3 contains 16 residues.

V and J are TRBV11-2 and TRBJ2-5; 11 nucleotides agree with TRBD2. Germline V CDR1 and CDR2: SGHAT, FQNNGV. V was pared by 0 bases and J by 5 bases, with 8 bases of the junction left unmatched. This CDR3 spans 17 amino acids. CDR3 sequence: CASSLEGLADFMETQYF. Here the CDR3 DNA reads TGTGCCAGCAGCTTAGAGGGACTAGCGGATTTCATGGAGACCCAGTACTTC.

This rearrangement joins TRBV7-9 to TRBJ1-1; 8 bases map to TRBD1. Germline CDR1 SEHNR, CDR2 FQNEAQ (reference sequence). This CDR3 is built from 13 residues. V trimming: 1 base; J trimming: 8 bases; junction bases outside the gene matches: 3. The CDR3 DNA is TGTGCCAGCAGCTTAGGGACAGGGATCGAAGCTTTCTTT. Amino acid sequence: CASSLGTGIEAFF.

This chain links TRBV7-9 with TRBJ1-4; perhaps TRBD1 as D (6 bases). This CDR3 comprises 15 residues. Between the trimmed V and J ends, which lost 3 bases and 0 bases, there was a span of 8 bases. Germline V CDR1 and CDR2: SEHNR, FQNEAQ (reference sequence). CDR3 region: CASSLTGSTNEKLFF. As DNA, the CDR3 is TGTGCCAGCAGCTTGACAGGTTCAACTAATGAAAAACTGTTTTTT.

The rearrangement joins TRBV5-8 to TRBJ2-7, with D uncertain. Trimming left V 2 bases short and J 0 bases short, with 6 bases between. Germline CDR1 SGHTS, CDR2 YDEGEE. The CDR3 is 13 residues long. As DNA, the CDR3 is TGTGCCAGCAGCTTATTCCACTCCTACGAGCAGTACTTC. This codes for CASSLFHSYEQYF.

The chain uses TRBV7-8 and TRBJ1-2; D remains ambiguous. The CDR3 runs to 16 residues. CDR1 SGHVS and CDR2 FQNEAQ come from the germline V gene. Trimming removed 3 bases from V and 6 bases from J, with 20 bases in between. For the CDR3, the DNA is TGTGCCAGCAGCTTTTGGAGACCAAAAAGTCGGCATGGCTACACCTTC. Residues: CASSFWRPKSRHGYTF.

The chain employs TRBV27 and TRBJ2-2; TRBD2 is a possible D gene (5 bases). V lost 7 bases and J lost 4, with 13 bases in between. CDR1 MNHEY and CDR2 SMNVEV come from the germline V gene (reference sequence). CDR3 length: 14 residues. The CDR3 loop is CASMRLAVTGELFF. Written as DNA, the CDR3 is TGTGCCAGCATGCGGCTAGCAGTCACCGGGGAGCTGTTTTTT.

The CDR3 coding sequence is TGTGCCAGCAGTCCCGGAGGGAACTATGGCTACACCTTC. Amino acid sequence: CASSPGGNYGYTF. The V call is TRBV27, the J call TRBJ1-2; the D is unclear. The germline V gene has CDR1 MNHEY and CDR2 SMNVEV (reference sequence). CDR3 length equals 13 residues. V lost 5 bases and J 2 bases, leaving 9 bases between the germline ends.

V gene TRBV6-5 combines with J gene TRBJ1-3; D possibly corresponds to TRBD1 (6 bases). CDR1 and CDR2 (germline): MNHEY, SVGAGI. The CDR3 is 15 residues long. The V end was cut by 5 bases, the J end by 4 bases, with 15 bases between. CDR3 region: CASSPSGVPGNTIYF. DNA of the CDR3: TGTGCCAGCAGTCCCTCAGGGGTTCCCGGAAACACCATATATTTT.

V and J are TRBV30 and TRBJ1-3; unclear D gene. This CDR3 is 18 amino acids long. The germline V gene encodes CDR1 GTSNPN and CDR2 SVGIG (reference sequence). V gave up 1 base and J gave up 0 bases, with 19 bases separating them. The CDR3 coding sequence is TGTGCCTGGAGTGAATCTGGAGTTTGGAGCTACTCTGGAAACACCATATATTTT. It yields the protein CAWSESGVWSYSGNTIYF. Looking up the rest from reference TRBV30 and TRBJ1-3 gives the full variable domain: SQTIHQWPATLVQPVGSPLSLECTVEGTSNPNLYWYRQAAGRGLQLLFYSVGIGQISSEVPQNLSASRPQDRQFILSSKKLLLSDSGFYLCAWSESGVWSYSGNTIYFGEGSWLTVV.

The CDR3, as DNA: TGTGCCAGCTCGCGGGACAGGGTGGATCAGCCCCAGCATTTT. Amino acids: CASSRDRVDQPQHF. The rearrangement links TRBV18 to TRBJ1-5; 9 positions agree with TRBD1. Per the germline V gene, CDR1 is KGHSH and CDR2 is LQKENI. The CDR3 totals 14 residues. J was trimmed by 5 bases and V by 6 bases; bases with no gene match: 5. Using reference TRBV18 and TRBJ1-5 for the parts outside the CDR3, the full variable domain is NAGVMQNPRHLVRRRGQEARLRCSPMKGHSHVYWYRQLPEEGLKFMVYLQKENIIDESGMPKERFSAEFPKEGPSILRIQQVVRGDSAAYFCASSRDRVDQPQHFGDGTRLSIL.

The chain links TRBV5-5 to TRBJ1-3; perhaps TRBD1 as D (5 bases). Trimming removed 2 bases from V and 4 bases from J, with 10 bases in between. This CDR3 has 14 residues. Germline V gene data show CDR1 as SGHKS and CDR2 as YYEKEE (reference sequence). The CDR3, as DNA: TGTGCCAGCAGCTTCCGGCAGGGAGGAAACACCATATATTTT. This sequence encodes CASSFRQGGNTIYF.

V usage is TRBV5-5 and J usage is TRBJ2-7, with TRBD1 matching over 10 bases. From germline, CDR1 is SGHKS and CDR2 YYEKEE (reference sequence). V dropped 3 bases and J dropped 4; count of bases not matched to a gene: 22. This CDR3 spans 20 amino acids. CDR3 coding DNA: TGTGCCAGCAGCTCAAGGTCCAATTTTGGGGGACAGGGGATGATGTACGAGCAGTACTTC. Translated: CASSSRSNFGGQGMMYEQYF.

In DNA, the CDR3 is TGTGCCAGCAGCCCTCGGACAGGGGGCTACGAGCAGTACTTC. This encodes CASSPRTGGYEQYF. The chain carries TRBV11-2 and TRBJ2-7; 10 bases fit TRBD1. V gave up 5 bases and J gave up 3 bases; unmatched junction bases: 4. Germline CDR1 reads SGHAT; CDR2 reads FQNNGV. The CDR3 extends over 14 amino acids. The full variable domain, rest sourced from reference TRBV11-2 and TRBJ2-7, is EAGVAQSPRYKIIEKRQSVAFWCNPISGHATLYWYQQILGQGPKLLIQFQNNGVVDDSQLPKDRFSAERLKGVDSTLKIQPAKLEDSAVYLCASSPRTGGYEQYFGPGTRLTVT.

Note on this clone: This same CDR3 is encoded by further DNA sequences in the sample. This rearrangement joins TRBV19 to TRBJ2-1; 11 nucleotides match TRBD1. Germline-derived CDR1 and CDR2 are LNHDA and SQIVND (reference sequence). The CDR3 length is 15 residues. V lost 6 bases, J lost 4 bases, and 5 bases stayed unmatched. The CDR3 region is CASRAGQGAYNEQFF. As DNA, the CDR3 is TGTGCCAGTAGGGCCGGACAGGGGGCTTACAATGAGCAGTTCTTC.

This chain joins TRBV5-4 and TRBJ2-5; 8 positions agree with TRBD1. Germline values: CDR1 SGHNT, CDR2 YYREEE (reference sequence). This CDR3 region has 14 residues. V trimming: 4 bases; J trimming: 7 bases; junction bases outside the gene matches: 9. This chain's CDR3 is CASSQGQGGGTQYF. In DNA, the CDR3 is TGTGCCAGCAGCCAAGGACAGGGCGGCGGGACCCAGTACTTC.

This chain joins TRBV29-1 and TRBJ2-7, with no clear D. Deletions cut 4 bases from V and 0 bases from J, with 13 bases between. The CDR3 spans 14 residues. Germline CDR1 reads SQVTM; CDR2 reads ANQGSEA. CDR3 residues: CSVVVPGTSYEQYF. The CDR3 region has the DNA TGCAGCGTTGTGGTCCCAGGTACCTCCTACGAGCAGTACTTC.

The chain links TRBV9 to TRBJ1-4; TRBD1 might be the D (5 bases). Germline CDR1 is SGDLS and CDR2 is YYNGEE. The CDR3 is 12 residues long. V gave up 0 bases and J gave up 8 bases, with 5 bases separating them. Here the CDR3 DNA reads TGTGCCAGCAGCGTAGAGGGGGAAAAACTGTTTTTT. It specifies CASSVEGEKLFF.

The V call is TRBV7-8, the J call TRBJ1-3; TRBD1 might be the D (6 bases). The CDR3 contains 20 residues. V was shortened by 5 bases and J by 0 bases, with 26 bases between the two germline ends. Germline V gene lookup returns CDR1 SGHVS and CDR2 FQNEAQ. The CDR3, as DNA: TGTGCCAGCAGCCAGGTTGCGGGCAGGGGTGGATTAGGCTCTGGAAACACCATATATTTT. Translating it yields CASSQVAGRGGLGSGNTIYF.

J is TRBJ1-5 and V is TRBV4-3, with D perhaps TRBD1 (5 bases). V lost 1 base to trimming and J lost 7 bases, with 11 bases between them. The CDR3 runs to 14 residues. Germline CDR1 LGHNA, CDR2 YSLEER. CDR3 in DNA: TGCGCCAGCAGCCAAGTCGGGGGGAGGCAGCCCCAGCATTTT. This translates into CASSQVGGRQPQHF.

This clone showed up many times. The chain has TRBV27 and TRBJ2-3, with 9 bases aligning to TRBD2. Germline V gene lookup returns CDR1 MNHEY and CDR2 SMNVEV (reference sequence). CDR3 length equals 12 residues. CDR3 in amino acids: CTSRGGPNTQYF. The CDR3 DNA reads TGTACTTCGCGGGGGGGGCCAAATACGCAGTATTTT.

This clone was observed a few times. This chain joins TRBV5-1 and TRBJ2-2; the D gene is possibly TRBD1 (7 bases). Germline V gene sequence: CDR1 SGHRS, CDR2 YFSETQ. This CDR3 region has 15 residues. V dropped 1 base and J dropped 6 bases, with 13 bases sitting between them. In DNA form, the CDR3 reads TGCGCCAGCAGCTTGCAGGGGGGCCTAGCCGGGGAGCTGTTTTTT. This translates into CASSLQGGLAGELFF.

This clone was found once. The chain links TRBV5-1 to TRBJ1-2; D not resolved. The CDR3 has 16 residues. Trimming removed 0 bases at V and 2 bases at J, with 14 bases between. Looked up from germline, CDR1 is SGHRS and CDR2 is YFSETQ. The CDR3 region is CASSLGQGKSNYGYTF. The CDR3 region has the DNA TGCGCCAGCAGCTTGGGACAAGGCAAGTCGAACTATGGCTACACCTTC.

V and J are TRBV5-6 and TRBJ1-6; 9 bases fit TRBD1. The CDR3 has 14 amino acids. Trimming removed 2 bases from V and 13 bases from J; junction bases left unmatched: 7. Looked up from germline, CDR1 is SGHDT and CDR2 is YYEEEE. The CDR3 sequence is CASSFWDRAAPLHF. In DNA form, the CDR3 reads TGTGCCAGCAGCTTTTGGGACAGGGCGGCCCCCCTCCACTTT.

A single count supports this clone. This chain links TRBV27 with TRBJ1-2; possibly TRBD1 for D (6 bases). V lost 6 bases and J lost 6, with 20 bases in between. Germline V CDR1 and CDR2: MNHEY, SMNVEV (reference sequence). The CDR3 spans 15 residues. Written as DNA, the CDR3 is TGTGCCAGCAGGATGGGGACAAGTCTGGACAATGGCTACACCTTC. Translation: CASRMGTSLDNGYTF.

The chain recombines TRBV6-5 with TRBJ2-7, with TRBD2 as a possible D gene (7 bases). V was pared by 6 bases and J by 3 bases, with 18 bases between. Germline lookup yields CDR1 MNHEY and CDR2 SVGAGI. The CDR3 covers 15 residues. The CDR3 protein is CASRPWGGGSYEQYF. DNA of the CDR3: TGTGCCAGCAGGCCCTGGGGAGGGGGTAGCTACGAGCAGTACTTC.

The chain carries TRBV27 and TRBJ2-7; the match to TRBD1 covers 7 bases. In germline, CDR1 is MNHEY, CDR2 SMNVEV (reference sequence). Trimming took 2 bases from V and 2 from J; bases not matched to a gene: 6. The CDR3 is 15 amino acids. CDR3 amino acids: CASSLAGDSAYEQYF. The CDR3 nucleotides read TGTGCCAGCAGTTTAGCCGGGGACAGCGCCTACGAGCAGTACTTC.

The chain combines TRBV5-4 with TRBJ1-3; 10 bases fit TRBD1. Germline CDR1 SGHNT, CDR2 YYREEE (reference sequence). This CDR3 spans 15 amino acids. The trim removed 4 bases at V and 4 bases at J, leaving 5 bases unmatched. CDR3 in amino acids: CASSLGTGEGNTIYF. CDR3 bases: TGTGCCAGCAGCCTGGGGACAGGGGAAGGAAACACCATATATTTT. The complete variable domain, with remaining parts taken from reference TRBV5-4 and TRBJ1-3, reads ETGVTQSPTHLIKTRGQQVTLRCSSQSGHNTVSWYQQALGQGPQFIFQYYREEENGRGNFPPRFSGLQFPNYSSELNVNALELDDSALYLCASSLGTGEGNTIYFGEGSWLTVV.

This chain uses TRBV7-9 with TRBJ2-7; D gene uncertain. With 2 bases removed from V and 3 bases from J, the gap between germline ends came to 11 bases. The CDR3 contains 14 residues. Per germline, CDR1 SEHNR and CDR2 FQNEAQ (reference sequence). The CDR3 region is CASSLIGANYEQYF. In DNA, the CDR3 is TGTGCCAGCAGCTTAATCGGAGCAAACTACGAGCAGTACTTC.

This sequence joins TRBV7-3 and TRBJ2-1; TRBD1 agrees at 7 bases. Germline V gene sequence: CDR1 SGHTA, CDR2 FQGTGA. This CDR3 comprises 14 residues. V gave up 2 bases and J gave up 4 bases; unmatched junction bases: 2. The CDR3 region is CASSLGGQYNEQFF. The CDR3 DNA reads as TGTGCCAGCAGCTTAGGGGGACAGTACAATGAGCAGTTCTTC.